These T cell receptor beta chains were read from a single sample in a study of T-cell reconstitution after alpha-beta-depleted transplantation in children. TCRdb ran MiXCR on the PCR reads and lists one entry per CDR3 protein. The table shows about 200,000 distinct CDR3 sequences, with about 15% occurring only once. The sequenced sample was PBMCs, mostly from graft donor cells, obtained 360 days after TCRalphabeta/CD19-depleted stem cell transplant. These receptors all come from a male patient between 2 and 10 years old who had a stem cell transplant for acute lymphoblastic leukemia, so the T cells may come from the graft donor. Both conserved end residues are part of each CDR3.

j_call: TRBJ2-4
v_call: TRBV12-3/TRBV12-4
cdr3_aa: CASSPQGRGGKNIQYF

j_call: TRBJ2-3
v_call: TRBV10-3
cdr3_aa: CAISDRRLPSTDTQYF

j_call: TRBJ2-1
v_call: TRBV5-1
cdr3_aa: CASSKADRAYNEQFF

j_call: TRBJ2-7
v_call: TRBV5-6
cdr3_aa: CASSAGRGPNFYEQYF

j_call: TRBJ2-1
v_call: TRBV20-1
cdr3_aa: CSARVAERTYNEQFF

j_call: TRBJ1-5
v_call: TRBV30
cdr3_aa: CAWSVPGTPKHF

j_call: TRBJ2-7
v_call: TRBV5-6
cdr3_aa: CASSLGQRSYEQYF

j_call: TRBJ2-1
v_call: TRBV20-1
cdr3_aa: CSAETGKSYNEQFF

j_call: TRBJ2-5
v_call: TRBV6-5
cdr3_aa: CASSYDRLDQETQYF

j_call: TRBJ2-3
v_call: TRBV6-5
cdr3_aa: CASSYSGRGGLTDTQYF

j_call: TRBJ2-1
v_call: TRBV7-7
cdr3_aa: CASSLALGGSSYNEQFF

j_call: TRBJ2-7
v_call: TRBV28
cdr3_aa: CASSLGLAGDEQYF

j_call: TRBJ2-5
v_call: TRBV7-8
cdr3_aa: CASSPMGETQYF

j_call: TRBJ2-3
v_call: TRBV5-1
cdr3_aa: CASSLDGLGADTQYF

j_call: TRBJ2-1
v_call: TRBV25-1
cdr3_aa: CASSWVSSYNEQFF

j_call: TRBJ1-5
v_call: TRBV29-1
cdr3_aa: CSVEGQPNQPQHF

j_call: TRBJ2-7
v_call: TRBV12-3/TRBV12-4
cdr3_aa: CASSAVGGQLAYEQYF

j_call: TRBJ2-2
v_call: TRBV5-5
cdr3_aa: CASSYQTSGGAAGELFF

j_call: TRBJ2-7
v_call: TRBV7-2
cdr3_aa: CASSLGLAGGLYEQYF

j_call: TRBJ2-3
v_call: TRBV5-1
cdr3_aa: CASSFGLADLRTDTQYF

j_call: TRBJ2-2
v_call: TRBV5-5
cdr3_aa: CASSFKTGGTGELFF

j_call: TRBJ1-2
v_call: TRBV20-1
cdr3_aa: CSAPDRANYGYTF

j_call: TRBJ2-1
v_call: TRBV15
cdr3_aa: CATSRAGYNEQFF

j_call: TRBJ1-5
v_call: TRBV7-8
cdr3_aa: CASSLVVQPQHF

j_call: TRBJ2-7
v_call: TRBV6-6
cdr3_aa: CASSREHEQYF

j_call: TRBJ2-5
v_call: TRBV29-1
cdr3_aa: CSVKQGETQYF

j_call: TRBJ2-7
v_call: TRBV20-1
cdr3_aa: CSASGALDYEQYF

j_call: TRBJ2-1
v_call: TRBV20-1
cdr3_aa: CSARSGHSYNEQFF

j_call: TRBJ2-1
v_call: TRBV9
cdr3_aa: CASSVASGGPENEQFF

j_call: TRBJ1-3
v_call: TRBV14
cdr3_aa: CASSQDLSHSGNTIYF

j_call: TRBJ1-1
v_call: TRBV12-3/TRBV12-4
cdr3_aa: CASNPLRENTEAFF

j_call: TRBJ2-7
v_call: TRBV18
cdr3_aa: CASSPQKRGIPGFPYEQYF

j_call: TRBJ2-5
v_call: TRBV7-9
cdr3_aa: CASSFLPDKGETQYF

j_call: TRBJ2-7
v_call: TRBV12-3/TRBV12-4
cdr3_aa: CASSLMGASYEQYF

j_call: TRBJ2-5
v_call: TRBV4-3
cdr3_aa: CASSQDQTEETQYF

j_call: TRBJ1-2
v_call: TRBV5-5
cdr3_aa: CASSFPDASDRAGGYTF

j_call: TRBJ1-4
v_call: TRBV18
cdr3_aa: CASSPPAGRSEKLFF

j_call: TRBJ1-2
v_call: TRBV3-1
cdr3_aa: CASSPDSYGYTF

j_call: TRBJ2-7
v_call: TRBV5-1
cdr3_aa: CASSSVSSYEQYF

j_call: TRBJ2-5
v_call: TRBV30
cdr3_aa: CAWSAKETQYF

j_call: TRBJ2-1
v_call: TRBV29-1
cdr3_aa: CSVVGATTLSYNEQFF

j_call: TRBJ2-6
v_call: TRBV28
cdr3_aa: CASSLPGVGSGANVLTF

j_call: TRBJ2-7
v_call: TRBV7-2
cdr3_aa: CASSLAEGAYEQYF

j_call: TRBJ2-2
v_call: TRBV7-3
cdr3_aa: CASTSSGPNTGELFF

j_call: TRBJ2-1
v_call: TRBV11-2
cdr3_aa: CASSHLGGEQFF

j_call: TRBJ2-7
v_call: TRBV6-6
cdr3_aa: CASSYKDDYEQYF

j_call: TRBJ2-5
v_call: TRBV29-1
cdr3_aa: CSAKRGARGPETQYF

j_call: TRBJ2-7
v_call: TRBV5-1
cdr3_aa: CASSFETGTWYEQYF

j_call: TRBJ2-6
v_call: TRBV6-5
cdr3_aa: CASSYSGQAGANVLTF

j_call: TRBJ1-1
v_call: TRBV6-1
cdr3_aa: CASRRDTANTEAFF

j_call: TRBJ1-1
v_call: TRBV20-1
cdr3_aa: CSASLGAGTEAFF

j_call: TRBJ2-3
v_call: TRBV6-5
cdr3_aa: CASSYSGTVTDTQYF

j_call: TRBJ1-2
v_call: TRBV24-1
cdr3_aa: CATRDRAGYTF

j_call: TRBJ2-7
v_call: TRBV12-3/TRBV12-4
cdr3_aa: CASSLDSYREQYF